The following is a TCR beta chain sequence with its context. Authors' methods: Amplified reference gene primers provided the basis for estimating nucleated cell counts. The protocol was immunoSEQ multiplex PCR, while the TCRdb copy is restricted to in-frame clones and leaves out a portion. The V and J calls and clone size come from that table; D and trimming were worked out from the DNA. The table lists 55,000 to 65,000 clones, about 88% of them singletons. This sample is part of a study of blood T cell repertoires in COVID-19. In the study overall: COVID-19 samples collected from the United States, Italy and Spain covered acute and convalescent phases. The cDNA or gDNA used as material had been derived from T cells, B-cell-depleted T cells, or PBMCs.

The J segment lost 5 bases and the V segment lost 7 bases, leaving 5 bases of the junction unmatched. Looked up from germline, CDR1 is SNHLY and CDR2 is FYNNEI. CDR3 length: 13 amino acids. Sequenced input: peripheral blood. The receptor was isolated from a man older than 75 in a cohort sampled during active COVID-19. This chain uses TRBV2 with TRBJ1-1; TRBD1 matches at 9 bases. This CDR3 is CASKPGTGTEAFF. Here the CDR3 DNA reads TGTGCCAGCAAACCCGGGACAGGGACTGAAGCTTTCTTT.